Sequencing of this T cell receptor (beta chain) was carried out in a study of T cells in Graves' hyperthyroidism and ophthalmopathy. Amplification of TCR beta CDR3 regions used RNA as the template. A first-round RT-PCR of the TCR CDR3 used the HTBI primer set. One entry per CDR3 protein, called by TCRdb with MiXCR from the multiplex PCR reads. The sample shows roughly 350,000 distinct CDR3 sequences, more than 14% of them seen only once. In regard to this clonotype: This may stem from a read error, because a much larger clone lies one nucleotide away.

The germline V gene encodes CDR1 SNHLY and CDR2 FYNNEI. The CDR3 consists of 15 residues. With 2 bases removed from V and 6 bases from J, the gap between germline ends came to 16 bases. Source material: blood. The genes are TRBV2 and TRBJ1-2; perhaps TRBD1 as D (5 bases). The origin of this receptor is a woman in her twenties or thirties with Graves' ophthalmopathy. The CDR3 region is CASSEPQGIAHGYTF. The DNA of the CDR3 is TGTGCCAGCAGTGAACCCCAGGGTATTGCCCATGGCTACACCTTC.